The sequence of this TCR beta chain was determined in a study of shared clonotypes between healthy human individuals. J gave up 4 bases and V 3 bases, and 2 bases lay outside the gene matches. Germline values: CDR1 KGHSH, CDR2 LQKENI. The CDR3 consists of 15 residues. Here immunoSEQ multiplex PCR was the method, and the copy in TCRdb shows in-frame clones only, minus some. The sample lists about 510,000 clones, roughly 78% occurring once. Approximately 98 million PBMCs went into genomic DNA for unsorted samples. Specimen: PBMCs. The sequence came from a woman aged 35 to 49 in good health. Some clones in this sample may be carry-over from other donors' samples. This chain links TRBV18 with TRBJ2-5; 13 bases are shared with TRBD2. The CDR3 loop reads CASSPGLAGPETQYF. In nucleotides, the CDR3 is TGTGCCAGCTCACCGGGACTAGCGGGACCAGAGACCCAGTACTTC. The full variable domain, its missing parts supplied by reference TRBV18 and TRBJ2-5, is NAGVMQNPRHLVRRRGQEARLRCSPMKGHSHVYWYRQLPEEGLKFMVYLQKENIIDESGMPKERFSAEFPKEGPSILRIQQVVRGDSAAYFCASSPGLAGPETQYFGPGTRLLVL.